This record covers a single T cell receptor beta chain. No antigen is known for it. Using immunoSEQ multiplex PCR, the repertoire was profiled, and TCRdb retains in-frame clones only, with some absent. The repertoire holds some 41,000 clones, with roughly 85% as singletons. The study sampled blood at baseline, cycle 4 day 1, and cycle 7 day 1. V dropped 5 bases and J dropped 8; count of bases not matched to a gene: 7. CDR1 is MDHEN, CDR2 SYDVKM, per germline. This CDR3 spans 13 amino acids. This sample was included in a study of OX40 agonist ivuxolimab in advanced cancers. Study observations and caveats: Clonal expansion from baseline to week 6 occurred in both CD4+ and CD8+ T cells. In CD8+ T cells, expanded clones were on average more numerous than in CD4+.

V and J are TRBV28 and TRBJ1-1, with 8 bases fitting TRBD1. This clonotype originated in an adult with an advanced solid tumor such as melanoma, head and neck, liver or kidney cancer. This sample comprised CD4+ or CD8+ T cells sorted from blood, obtained in a trial of the OX40 agonist ivuxolimab. The CDR3 sequence: CASSKTGGNEAFF. CDR3 sequence (DNA): TGTGCCAGCAGTAAAACAGGGGGGAACGAAGCTTTCTTT.